These 29 T cell receptor beta chains were all obtained from the same sample, sequenced in a study of identifying expanded T cells in peripheral blood. Libraries were prepared by immunoSEQ multiplex PCR; TCRdb keeps only in-frame clonotypes and omits some of them. The data show 45,000 to 60,000 clones, around 83% seen once. Sequencing was done on a sample of blood. These receptors were obtained from a person aged 18 to 75 in good health.

V usage is TRBV4-1 and J usage is TRBJ1-4; the D gene is possibly TRBD1 (5 bases). V lost 4 bases and J 1 base, leaving 13 bases between the germline ends. The CDR3 spans 16 residues. Germline V CDR1 and CDR2: MGHRA, YSYEKL. The CDR3 region is CASSPRSGVTNEKLFF. DNA of the CDR3: TGCGCCAGCAGCCCACGATCGGGGGTAACTAATGAAAAACTGTTTTTT.

The chain carries TRBV7-2 and TRBJ2-1; 9 bases are a match to TRBD1. V was pared by 6 bases and J by 9 bases, with 12 bases of the junction left unmatched. CDR3 length: 15 residues. Germline lookup yields CDR1 SGHTA and CDR2 FQGNSA. The CDR3 DNA follows: TGTGCCAGCAGTCTATCCGGGACAGGGAGAGGTGAGCAGTTCTTC. Its protein is CASSLSGTGRGEQFF.

The chain carries TRBV2 and TRBJ1-2; D uncertain. The CDR3 runs 13 residues. CDR1 is SNHLY, CDR2 FYNNEI, per germline. V was cut by 9 bases and J by 4 bases, with 15 bases left in between. The CDR3 DNA reads as TGTGCCAGTCGGCCCGGGCCATCCTATGGCTACACCTTC. Translated: CASRPGPSYGYTF. Supplemented by reference TRBV2 and TRBJ1-2, the full variable domain reads EPEVTQTPSHQVTQMGQEVILRCVPISNHLYFYWYRQILGQKVEFLVSFYNNEISEKSEIFDDQFSVERPDGSNFTLKIRSTKLEDSAMYFCASRPGPSYGYTFGSGTRLTVV.

About this clone itself: Other DNA sequences in the sample encode the same CDR3. The chain combines TRBV7-9 with TRBJ1-1; D is unclear. CDR3 length equals 12 residues. Germline V gene lookup returns CDR1 SEHNR and CDR2 FQNEAQ (reference sequence). For the CDR3, the DNA is TGTGCTAGCGGTGAAAGCAGCACTGAAGCTTTCTTT. Its protein is CASGESSTEAFF.

This rearrangement joins TRBV7-6 to TRBJ1-3; D is perhaps TRBD1 (5 bases). The germline V gene encodes CDR1 SGHVS and CDR2 FNYEAQ. Trimming pared 1 base from V and 2 bases from J, leaving 9 bases between. The CDR3 has 15 residues. The CDR3 loop reads CASSLGGAAGNTIYF. The CDR3 coding sequence is TGTGCCAGCAGCTTAGGAGGGGCGGCTGGAAACACCATATATTTT.

The rearrangement joins TRBV7-2 to TRBJ1-2, with TRBD1 matching 9 bases. From germline, CDR1 is SGHTA and CDR2 FQGNSA. V shed 1 base, J shed 3 bases, and the junction held 9 bases outside the gene matches. The CDR3 consists of 17 residues. The CDR3 coding sequence is TGTGCCAGCAGCTTAGAGGGACAGGGCTTTCAGGACTATGGCTACACCTTC. It is translated as CASSLEGQGFQDYGYTF.

The sample holds one count of this clone. This sequence joins TRBV18 and TRBJ2-7; tentatively, D is TRBD2 (5 bases). Trimming stripped 4 bases from V and 7 bases from J, with 8 bases between. This CDR3 comprises 11 residues. Per germline, CDR1 KGHSH and CDR2 LQKENI. The CDR3 loop reads CASSRGGEQYV. The CDR3 region has the DNA TGTGCCAGCTCACGAGGCGGGGAGCAGTACGTC.

The CDR3 DNA sequence: TGCGCCAGCAGCCAAGATTTAACAAGGGCTGAAGCTTTCTTT. Its translation is CASSQDLTRAEAFF. The chain employs TRBV4-3 and TRBJ1-1; no firm D call. Trimming cost V 0 bases and J 6 bases, with 11 bases left between them. This CDR3 has 14 residues. CDR1 is LGHNA, CDR2 YSLEER, per germline.

This clone was observed a handful of times. J is TRBJ2-2 and V is TRBV5-1; D may be TRBD1 (5 bases). The CDR3 is made up of 15 amino acids. Germline CDR1 and CDR2: SGHRS and YFSETQ. With 0 bases removed from V and 1 base from J, the gap between germline ends came to 7 bases. The CDR3 protein is CASSLGRVNTGELFF. The CDR3 DNA follows: TGCGCCAGCAGCTTGGGCAGGGTGAACACCGGGGAGCTGTTTTTT.

This chain joins TRBV5-1 and TRBJ2-2; maybe TRBD1 (6 bases). The CDR3 spans 14 residues. Trimming removed 0 bases at V and 4 bases at J, with 7 bases between. CDR1 SGHRS and CDR2 YFSETQ come from the germline V gene. The CDR3 coding sequence is TGCGCCAGCAGCTTGGAGGGGGTCACCGGGGAGCTGTTTTTT. Translation: CASSLEGVTGELFF.

J is TRBJ2-1 and V is TRBV6-5; D is undetermined. Germline assignment: CDR1 MNHEY and CDR2 SVGAGI. The germline V and J ends were trimmed by 5 bases and 5 bases, with 4 bases remaining between them. CDR3 length equals 11 residues. Here the CDR3 reads CASSHNNEQFF. In nucleotides, the CDR3 is TGTGCCAGCAGTCACAACAATGAGCAGTTCTTC.

The J gene is TRBJ2-5, the V gene TRBV5-1; D ambiguous. The CDR3 loop spans 15 amino acids. The germline V gene has CDR1 SGHRS and CDR2 YFSETQ. V lost 2 bases, J lost 0 bases, and 11 bases lay in between. DNA of the CDR3: TGCGCCAGCAGCTTCACAAGACTGGACCAAGAGACCCAGTACTTC. The encoded protein is CASSFTRLDQETQYF. Drawing the rest from reference TRBV5-1 and TRBJ2-5, the complete variable domain is KAGVTQTPRYLIKTRGQQVTLSCSPISGHRSVSWYQQTPGQGLQFLFEYFSETQRNKGNFPGRFSGRQFSNSRSEMNVSTLELGDSALYLCASSFTRLDQETQYFGPGTRLLVL.

This clone was detected only once. The CDR3 sequence is CASRSAHEQYV. In DNA, the CDR3 is TGTGCCAGCCGATCTGCCCACGAGCAGTACGTC. J is TRBJ2-7 and V is TRBV6-1; D gene ambiguous. With 8 bases removed from V and 5 bases from J, the gap between germline ends came to 10 bases. Germline CDR1 reads MNHNS; CDR2 reads SASEGT. There are 11 residues in the CDR3.

A single count supports this clone. This sequence joins TRBV5-1 and TRBJ2-3; no clear D. This CDR3 has 13 residues. V was trimmed by 5 bases and J by 4 bases, leaving 11 bases between them. Germline loops: CDR1 SGHRS, CDR2 YFSETQ. As DNA, the CDR3 is TGCGCCAGCAGTCCCGGCGTGGCAGATACGCAGTATTTT. Translated: CASSPGVADTQYF.

This clone was found a few times. The V gene is TRBV2, the J gene TRBJ1-6, with D perhaps matching TRBD1 (5 bases). CDR3 size: 13 residues. Germline V gene lookup returns CDR1 SNHLY and CDR2 FYNNEI. Trimming took 5 bases from V and 7 from J, leaving 9 bases between them. CDR3 protein: CASSRGVNSPLHF. DNA for the CDR3: TGTGCCAGCAGTAGAGGGGTAAATTCACCCCTCCACTTT.

The J gene is TRBJ1-1, the V gene TRBV2; the D is unclear. The CDR3 totals 13 residues. Trimming left V 3 bases short and J 2 bases short, with 7 bases between. Germline V gene data show CDR1 as SNHLY and CDR2 as FYNNEI. CDR3 residues: CASSDYRNTEAFF. The CDR3 bases are TGTGCCAGCAGTGATTACAGAAACACTGAAGCTTTCTTT.

The chain is built from TRBV27 and TRBJ1-1; D is uncertain. V lost 0 bases to trimming and J lost 0 bases, with 8 bases between them. CDR1 and CDR2 (germline): MNHEY, SMNVEV (reference sequence). The CDR3 loop spans 15 amino acids. The CDR3 is CASSLSGNMNTEAFF. The CDR3 nucleotides read TGTGCCAGCAGTTTATCGGGCAACATGAACACTGAAGCTTTCTTT.

The chain couples TRBV7-2 to TRBJ2-7; 9 bases are a match to TRBD1. The CDR3 has 15 residues. Germline CDR1 and CDR2: SGHTA and FQGNSA. The trim removed 5 bases at V and 4 bases at J, leaving 9 bases unmatched. The DNA of the CDR3 is TGTGCCAGCAGCCAACAACCGGGACAGGGTTACGAGCAGTACTTC. Its protein product is CASSQQPGQGYEQYF.

This clone was counted once. The chain links TRBV5-1 to TRBJ2-7, with D unclear. The CDR3 is 11 amino acids. The V end lost 2 bases, the J end lost 3 bases, and 3 bases lay between the germline ends. Looked up from germline, CDR1 is SGHRS and CDR2 is YFSETQ. CDR3 nucleotide sequence: TGCGCCAGCAGCTTTGGCTACGAGCAGTACTTC. Its protein is CASSFGYEQYF.

This chain joins TRBV30 and TRBJ2-7, with TRBD2 matching over 8 bases. Germline CDR1 and CDR2: GTSNPN and SVGIG (reference sequence). The CDR3 sequence is 13 residues long. V shed 2 bases and J 3 bases; nucleotides not matched to a gene: 3. The CDR3 loop reads CAWSFSGGYEQYV. The CDR3, as DNA: TGTGCCTGGAGTTTCAGCGGGGGCTACGAGCAGTACGTC.

The gene calls are TRBV11-2 and TRBJ2-5; possible D gene TRBD2, 6 bases. CDR1 and CDR2 (germline): SGHAT, FQNNGV. This CDR3 comprises 15 residues. The V end lost 1 base, the J end lost 4 bases, and 13 bases lay between the germline ends. The CDR3 sequence: CASSLVTGAGETQYF. The CDR3 DNA follows: TGTGCCAGCAGCTTAGTAACGGGAGCTGGAGAGACCCAGTACTTC.

The V gene is TRBV2, the J gene TRBJ1-1; no clear D gene. Trimming removed 2 bases at V and 0 bases at J, with 10 bases between. Germline CDR1 is SNHLY and CDR2 is FYNNEI. The CDR3 extends over 15 amino acids. The CDR3 bases are TGTGCCAGCAGTGAATTGGGTCGGCTGAACACTGAAGCTTTCTTT. Translation: CASSELGRLNTEAFF.

This clone turned up a few times. The V call is TRBV7-6, the J call TRBJ1-5; D is undetermined. The CDR3 totals 13 residues. Germline loops: CDR1 SGHVS, CDR2 FNYEAQ. Trimming took off 5 bases at V and 1 base at J, with 6 bases between the two ends. The CDR3 DNA follows: TGTGCCAGCAGCAGAGTGAGCAATCAGCCCCAGCATTTT. It codes for CASSRVSNQPQHF.

The rearrangement uses TRBV28 and TRBJ1-2; D is unclear. Trimming removed 5 bases from V and 7 bases from J, with 11 bases in between. The CDR3 runs 12 residues. CDR1 and CDR2 (germline): MDHEN, SYDVKM. DNA of the CDR3: TGTGCCAGCAGTCCAGTTTATGTTGGCTACACCTTC. Its protein is CASSPVYVGYTF.

The gene calls are TRBV6-5 and TRBJ2-7; no clear D. The germline V gene has CDR1 MNHEY and CDR2 SVGAGI. Trimming cost V 0 bases and J 3 bases, with 9 bases left between them. There are 14 residues in the CDR3. The CDR3 loop reads CASSYSKGVYEQYF. DNA of the CDR3: TGTGCCAGCAGTTACTCAAAGGGTGTCTACGAGCAGTACTTC.

This clone was seen only once. The CDR3 is CAWDREKISNQPQHF. For the CDR3, the DNA is TGTGCCTGGGACAGGGAAAAAATTAGCAATCAGCCCCAGCATTTT. The chain is built from TRBV30 and TRBJ1-5; TRBD1 matches at 7 bases. Trimming cost V 5 bases and J 0 bases; bases outside gene matches: 7. The germline CDR1 and CDR2 sequences are GTSNPN and SVGIG (reference sequence). This CDR3 is built from 15 residues.

The chain carries TRBV5-1 and TRBJ2-1, with D maybe TRBD1 (6 bases). The CDR3 length is 16 residues. V was cut by 0 bases and J by 11 bases, with 21 bases left in between. From germline, CDR1 is SGHRS and CDR2 YFSETQ. The CDR3 bases are TGCGCCAGCAGCTTGGTGGTGGCCCAGGGGTGGATAAAGCAGTTCTTC. Translating gives CASSLVVAQGWIKQFF.

The chain joins TRBV18 to TRBJ1-6, with D unresolved. The CDR3 covers 17 residues. V was trimmed by 4 bases and J by 0 bases, leaving 13 bases between them. Germline CDR1 and CDR2: KGHSH and LQKENI. The CDR3 sequence is CASSQEAGRSYNSPLHF. In DNA, the CDR3 is TGTGCCAGCTCACAGGAGGCAGGACGCTCCTATAATTCACCCCTCCACTTT.

The genes are TRBV15 and TRBJ1-5; 8 nucleotides agree with TRBD1. Germline loops: CDR1 LNHNV, CDR2 YYDKDF (reference sequence). CDR3 size: 15 residues. V lost 4 bases, J lost 4 bases, and 6 bases stayed unmatched. The CDR3 DNA is TGTGCCACCAGCATTGACAGGGGTAAAAATCAGCCCCAGCATTTT. It translates to CATSIDRGKNQPQHF.